What follows are 26 T cell receptor beta chains derived from one specimen sequenced in a study of shared T cell receptors in the human thymus. The protocol was immunoSEQ multiplex PCR, while the TCRdb copy is restricted to in-frame clones and leaves out a portion. Of almost 550,000 clones in the sample, 75% to 85% are singletons; the top ten hold around 0.012%. These records were also assigned to another study, of human thymus T cells.

The sample was thymocytes. These receptors were collected from a boy younger than two with a congenital heart defect.

This clone was detected a few times. The gene calls are TRBV28 and TRBJ1-1; 7 bases fit TRBD1. Germline assignment: CDR1 MDHEN and CDR2 SYDVKM. The length of the CDR3 is 15 residues. The V and J ends lost 6 bases and 3 bases, in that order; junction bases with no gene match: 10. CDR3 sequence reads: CASSITTGNDTEAFF. The CDR3 region has the DNA TGTGCCAGCAGCATAACGACAGGGAACGACACTGAAGCTTTCTTT.

This clone was counted once. The chain couples TRBV27 to TRBJ2-1, with 12 bases matching TRBD2. This CDR3 comprises 20 residues. Per germline, CDR1 MNHEY and CDR2 SMNVEV (reference sequence). V was clipped by 2 bases and J by 10 bases; unmatched bases: 21. In nucleotides, the CDR3 is TGTGCCAGCAGTTTACCGCCCCCTCGGACTAGCGGGGAGAGGGGCGGGGAGCAGTTCTTC. It yields the protein CASSLPPPRTSGERGGEQFF.

The chain has TRBV2 and TRBJ1-2; 7 nucleotides line up with TRBD1. This CDR3 has 18 residues. CDR1 and CDR2 (germline): SNHLY, FYNNEI. V dropped 6 bases and J dropped 7; count of bases not matched to a gene: 23. CDR3 sequence: CASSHSNQGDKGVCGYTF. DNA of the CDR3: TGTGCCAGCAGCCACTCGAATCAGGGGGATAAGGGAGTTTGTGGCTACACCTTC. Variable domain in full (rest from reference TRBV2 and TRBJ1-2): EPEVTQTPSHQVTQMGQEVILRCVPISNHLYFYWYRQILGQKVEFLVSFYNNEISEKSEIFDDQFSVERPDGSNFTLKIRSTKLEDSAMYFCASSHSNQGDKGVCGYTFGSGTRLTVV.

This CDR3 is CASRHLRTGRTEAFF. Written as DNA, the CDR3 is TGTGCCAGCCGCCATCTTCGGACAGGGCGGACTGAAGCTTTCTTT. The chain uses TRBV7-9 and TRBJ1-1; TRBD1 matches at 8 bases. CDR1 SEHNR and CDR2 FQNEAQ come from the germline V gene (reference sequence). CDR3 length: 15 amino acids. V gave up 8 bases and J gave up 5 bases; unmatched junction bases: 13.

J is TRBJ2-2 and V is TRBV5-5; 15 bases fit TRBD2. V dropped 2 bases and J dropped 3; count of bases not matched to a gene: 5. Looked up from germline, CDR1 is SGHKS and CDR2 is YYEKEE (reference sequence). The CDR3 contains 18 residues. CDR3 nucleotides: TGTGCCAGCAGCTTTGGACTAGCGGGAGGGCCAGACACCGGGGAGCTGTTTTTT. Amino acid sequence: CASSFGLAGGPDTGELFF.

The chain combines TRBV29-1 with TRBJ2-2, with a weak D call TRBD2 (6 bases). Trimming pared 7 bases from V and 5 bases from J, leaving 17 bases between. CDR1 and CDR2 (germline): SQVTM, ANQGSEA. The length of the CDR3 is 14 residues. CDR3: CSAIARESTGELFF. The CDR3 DNA is TGCAGCGCCATAGCCCGGGAGAGTACCGGGGAGCTGTTTTTT.

The chain uses TRBV30 and TRBJ1-6; 8 nucleotides match TRBD1. The ends lost 3 bases at V and 6 bases at J; junction bases unmatched: 7. The CDR3 loop spans 15 amino acids. The V gene's germline CDR1 is GTSNPN and CDR2 SVGIG (reference sequence). The CDR3 DNA sequence: TGTGCCTGGAGCTCCGGACAGGGAAGTAATTCACCCCTCCACTTT. Protein sequence: CAWSSGQGSNSPLHF.

V usage is TRBV19 and J usage is TRBJ2-5; D not certain. The CDR3 is 16 amino acids. V was shortened by 6 bases and J by 5 bases, with 22 bases between the two germline ends. CDR1 is LNHDA and CDR2 is SQIVND in the germline V gene (reference sequence). Here the CDR3 reads CASSRKELAARETQYF. The CDR3 DNA is TGTGCCAGTAGCCGCAAGGAGTTGGCGGCGCGGGAGACCCAGTACTTC.

The chain joins TRBV5-1 to TRBJ1-2; perhaps TRBD1 as D (5 bases). The V and J ends lost 0 bases and 2 bases respectively, with 8 bases between them. CDR3 length: 14 residues. CDR1 and CDR2 (germline): SGHRS, YFSETQ. CDR3 DNA sequence: TGCGCCAGCAGCTTGGCGGGGGGGAACTATGGCTACACCTTC. Protein product: CASSLAGGNYGYTF.

The rearrangement joins TRBV4-3 to TRBJ2-5; 13 nucleotides line up with TRBD2. CDR1 and CDR2 (germline): LGHNA, YSLEER. The CDR3 totals 17 residues. The ends lost 1 base at V and 5 bases at J; junction bases unmatched: 7. CDR3 sequence (DNA): TGCGCCAGCAGCCAAGGGTGGGGACTAGCGGGATCCGAGACCCAGTACTTC. Translated: CASSQGWGLAGSETQYF.

This rearrangement joins TRBV28 to TRBJ2-1; D gene ambiguous. With 4 bases removed from V and 10 bases from J, the gap between germline ends came to 23 bases. Germline V gives CDR1 MDHEN, CDR2 SYDVKM. The CDR3 is 16 amino acids. CDR3 nucleotides: TGTGCCAGCAGTTCCGGAGAACTGGCGGCCCTGTGGGAGCAGTTCTTC. Translated, it gives CASSSGELAALWEQFF. Looking up the rest from reference TRBV28 and TRBJ2-1 gives the full variable domain: DVKVTQSSRYLVKRTGEKVFLECVQDMDHENMFWYRQDPGLGLRLIYFSYDVKMKEKGDIPEGYSVSREKKERFSLILESASTNQTSMYLCASSSGELAALWEQFFGPGTRLTVL.

The J gene is TRBJ1-1, the V gene TRBV5-1; possibly TRBD1 for D (5 bases). This CDR3 spans 16 amino acids. From germline, CDR1 is SGHRS and CDR2 YFSETQ. Trimming pared 7 bases from V and 0 bases from J, leaving 19 bases between. CDR3 nucleotides: TGCGCCAGCTCCCCGACCAGGGAAAGGGTGAACACTGAAGCTTTCTTT. The encoded protein is CASSPTRERVNTEAFF.

The rearrangement links TRBV7-2 to TRBJ2-1; tentative D call: TRBD2 (5 bases). The CDR3 totals 16 residues. The germline CDR1 and CDR2 sequences are SGHTA and FQGNSA. The V end was cut by 5 bases, the J end by 8 bases, with 22 bases between. CDR3 DNA: TGTGCCAGCAGCCCTAGAGCAAGCGGTCTGGGTCATGAGCAGTTCTTC. Amino acid sequence: CASSPRASGLGHEQFF.

V usage is TRBV28 and J usage is TRBJ1-5; D gene uncertain. Germline assignment: CDR1 MDHEN and CDR2 SYDVKM. With 1 base removed from V and 2 bases from J, the gap between germline ends came to 15 bases. This CDR3 is built from 17 residues. The CDR3 coding sequence is TGTGCCAGCAGTTTATACCCGCTGCGGGCCGGCAATCAGCCCCAGCATTTT. Translating it yields CASSLYPLRAGNQPQHF.

The chain combines TRBV11-2 with TRBJ1-4; D is possibly TRBD1 (5 bases). This CDR3 has 15 amino acids. V lost 2 bases and J lost 4, with 11 bases in between. The germline V gene has CDR1 SGHAT and CDR2 FQNNGV. Here the CDR3 reads CASSLTDSFNEKLFF. DNA of the CDR3: TGTGCCAGCAGCTTAACCGACAGTTTTAATGAAAAACTGTTTTTT. Supplemented by reference TRBV11-2 and TRBJ1-4, the full variable domain reads EAGVAQSPRYKIIEKRQSVAFWCNPISGHATLYWYQQILGQGPKLLIQFQNNGVVDDSQLPKDRFSAERLKGVDSTLKIQPAKLEDSAVYLCASSLTDSFNEKLFFGSGTQLSVL.

The chain couples TRBV6-1 to TRBJ2-1, with D perhaps TRBD2 (6 bases). Germline V gene lookup returns CDR1 MNHNS and CDR2 SASEGT. This CDR3 spans 13 amino acids. V lost 6 bases and J lost 5, with 11 bases in between. The CDR3 DNA follows: TGTGCCAGCAGGCGGGACTTAGACAATGAGCAGTTCTTC. Translation: CASRRDLDNEQFF.

The rearrangement uses TRBV18 and TRBJ1-2, with 7 bases fitting TRBD1. Losses at the gene ends were 3 bases for V and 8 bases for J; bases not matched to a gene: 9. The V gene's germline CDR1 is KGHSH and CDR2 LQKENI. This CDR3 has 14 amino acids. The CDR3 spells CASSPHSTGRGYTF. CDR3 DNA sequence: TGTGCCAGCTCACCTCATTCGACAGGGAGAGGCTACACCTTC.

This clone was counted between two and nine times. The chain joins TRBV19 to TRBJ2-2, with a weak D call TRBD1 (6 bases). The CDR3 spans 15 residues. The V end lost 6 bases, the J end lost 6 bases, and 17 bases lay between the germline ends. Germline V gene data show CDR1 as LNHDA and CDR2 as SQIVND (reference sequence). CDR3 nucleotide sequence: TGTGCCAGTAGGACCCGGGAAGGGGGTCCCGGGGAGCTGTTTTTT. Translation: CASRTREGGPGELFF. The whole variable domain, remainder taken from reference TRBV19 and TRBJ2-2, is DGGITQSPKYLFRKEGQNVTLSCEQNLNHDAMYWYRQDPGQGLRLIYYSQIVNDFQKGDIAEGYSVSREKKESFPLTVTSAQKNPTAFYLCASRTREGGPGELFFGEGSRLTVL.

The CDR3 protein is CASSIVGGTKMNTEAFF. The CDR3 nucleotides are TGTGCCAGTAGTATAGTTGGGGGCACAAAAATGAACACTGAAGCTTTCTTT. J is TRBJ1-1 and V is TRBV19, with D maybe TRBD1 (6 bases). The CDR3 covers 17 residues. Between the trimmed V and J ends, which lost 1 base and 0 bases, there was a span of 15 bases. CDR1 LNHDA and CDR2 SQIVND come from the germline V gene (reference sequence).

The chain is built from TRBV11-2 and TRBJ2-1; D might be TRBD2 (6 bases). Germline loops: CDR1 SGHAT, CDR2 FQNNGV. This CDR3 is 15 amino acids long. Between the trimmed V and J ends, which lost 2 bases and 2 bases, there was a span of 10 bases. CDR3 DNA sequence: TGTGCCAGCAGCTTATCCGGGAGCACCTACAATGAGCAGTTCTTC. As protein: CASSLSGSTYNEQFF.

This sequence joins TRBV10-1 and TRBJ2-7, with D possibly being TRBD1 (5 bases). The CDR3 spans 14 residues. The germline V and J ends were trimmed by 0 bases and 3 bases, with 9 bases remaining between them. Germline V gives CDR1 WNHNN, CDR2 SYGVQD (reference sequence). CDR3 DNA: TGCGCCAGCAGTGAGTCGCAGGGAAACTACGAGCAGTACTTC. Translated, it gives CASSESQGNYEQYF.

This rearrangement joins TRBV18 to TRBJ2-5, with 10 bases identical to TRBD2. The length of the CDR3 is 18 residues. CDR1 and CDR2 (germline): KGHSH, LQKENI. The V segment lost 4 bases and the J segment 5 bases; nucleotides outside the gene matches: 16. CDR3 DNA: TGTGCCAGCTCACTATCGTTGGAGCGGGAGGGCCCGAGGGAGACCCAGTACTTC. It codes for CASSLSLEREGPRETQYF.

This chain uses TRBV7-2 with TRBJ2-1; TRBD2 matches 9 bases. This CDR3 is built from 16 residues. The V and J ends lost 1 base and 7 bases, in that order; junction bases with no gene match: 8. The germline V gene encodes CDR1 SGHTA and CDR2 FQGNSA. This CDR3 is CASSLEAGGGFNEQFF. CDR3 bases: TGTGCCAGCAGCTTAGAGGCGGGAGGGGGTTTTAATGAGCAGTTCTTC.

The chain uses TRBV21-1 and TRBJ1-5; the tabulated D call, TRBD1, remains unverified against the DNA. TRBV21-1 corresponds to a pseudogene. The CDR3 is made up of 15 amino acids. The CDR3 sequence: CASSSWQEPNQPQHF. Written as DNA, the CDR3 is TGTGCCAGCAGCTCCTGGCAAGAACCCAATCAGCCCCAGCATTTT.

V usage is TRBV4-2 and J usage is TRBJ2-4, with a tentative D call TRBD2 (6 bases). The CDR3 sequence is 17 residues long. Trimming left V 0 bases short and J 2 bases short, with 14 bases between. The germline V gene has CDR1 LGHNA and CDR2 YNFKEQ. Here the CDR3 DNA reads TGTGCCAGCAGCCAAGATGTTGGAGGAGGGCCCAAAAACATTCAGTACTTC. Amino acid sequence: CASSQDVGGGPKNIQYF.

J is TRBJ2-3 and V is TRBV4-2; D perhaps matches TRBD1 (8 bases). V was cut by 2 bases and J by 2 bases, with 17 bases left in between. From germline, CDR1 is LGHNA and CDR2 YNFKEQ. This CDR3 has 17 amino acids. CDR3 DNA sequence: TGTGCCAGCAGCCAACCCACAGGGGGGGAACCCACAGATACGCAGTATTTT. It translates to CASSQPTGGEPTDTQYF.